This T cell receptor (beta chain) originates from a study of cytomegalovirus exposure and HLA in healthy donors. General observations from the study: Confirmation in vitro established that three CMV-associated chains were specific for CMV antigens. Most observed TCR sequences were rare, whereas some public TCRs were detected in many donors.

Points on this clone: The target antigen is unknown.

TCRdb's copy holds only in-frame clones and misses some; the assay was immunoSEQ multiplex PCR. The sample carries about 110,000 clones, about nine tenths recorded once. This clonotype was obtained from a woman under 30 in good health and CMV-seropositive. The sequenced sample consisted of PBMCs.

The CDR3 DNA reads as TGTGCCATCAGTGAGTCGCAGGGATTTAGTCAGCCCCAGCATTTT. It specifies CAISESQGFSQPQHF. The chain combines TRBV10-3 with TRBJ1-5; D possibly corresponds to TRBD1 (5 bases). Trimming stripped 0 bases from V and 6 bases from J, with 12 bases between. Germline V gives CDR1 ENHRY, CDR2 SYGVKD. The CDR3 runs 15 residues.